Sequencing of this TCR beta chain was carried out in a study of T cell responses to AZD1222 COVID-19 vaccine. Study-level points and caveats: Following two doses of AZD1222, Spike-specific TCR breadth and depth rose. After the peak T cell response, and only then, were repertoires sampled.

This CDR3 is 14 amino acids long. In germline, CDR1 is SGHNT, CDR2 YYREEE (reference sequence). Trimming cost V 6 bases and J 3 bases, with 13 bases left between them. With respect to this clone: What it binds is not known.

Clones were sequenced by immunoSEQ multiplex PCR, and TCRdb holds only the in-frame ones, with some missing. The data show some 120,000 clones, around 89% seen once. This sequence joins TRBV5-4 and TRBJ2-1; D perhaps matches TRBD1 (7 bases). The clonotype originates from an adult in good health. Sequenced material: peripheral blood, taken on day 0 of MenACWY control vaccination. The CDR3 DNA reads TGTGCCAGCAACGCGGGACAGAACTACAATGAGCAGTTCTTC. Its translation is CASNAGQNYNEQFF.